A selection of T cell receptor beta chains follows, all from one sample in a study of T-cell memory formation after mild COVID-19. Via MiXCR, TCRdb re-called the 5' RACE reads, giving one row per CDR3 protein. The sample includes 250,000 to 300,000 distinct CDR3 sequences, 16% of them seen just once. The sample was PBMCs or a T cell subset sorted from them (not recorded which). The source of these receptors is a man aged 18 to 29 who had mild COVID-19 (a few samples of this study predate the infection). Cell type and time point are not known. Each CDR3 is given with its conserved first and last residue. Each record gives: J gene, D gene, clone size, V gene, CDR3 DNA, CDR3 protein. D genes are given only for firm matches. Some rows mark clone size as missing; the rest say once, few, many or name a class of expanded clone.

J: TRBJ2-3; D: -; size: few; V: TRBV29-1; DNA: TGCAGCGTTCACGCTCCTAGCACAGATACGCAGTATTTT; CDR3: CSVHAPSTDTQYF
J: TRBJ1-2; D: -; size: -; V: TRBV29-1; DNA: TGCAGCGTTGAAGCCTTGGTGAGAGGCTACACCTTC; CDR3: CSVEALVRGYTF
J: TRBJ2-3; D: TRBD1; size: few; V: TRBV20-1; DNA: TGCATTGGACAGGGGGGGAAAGATACGCAGTATTTT; CDR3: CIGQGGKDTQYF
J: TRBJ2-1; D: TRBD2; size: -; V: TRBV6-6; DNA: TGTGCCAGCAGTTTCCCGGGGGGAACCTACAATGAGCAGTTCTTC; CDR3: CASSFPGGTYNEQFF
J: TRBJ1-1; D: -; size: -; V: TRBV6-1; DNA: TGTGCCAGCAGTGAAGTGTACAGGACTAACACTGAAGCTTTCTTT; CDR3: CASSEVYRTNTEAFF
J: TRBJ2-3; D: -; size: few; V: TRBV3-1; DNA: TGTGCCAGCAGCCCATCAAGGGTTGGCACAGATACGCAGTATTTT; CDR3: CASSPSRVGTDTQYF
J: TRBJ1-5; D: -; size: few; V: TRBV7-2; DNA: TGTGCCAGCAGCTTCTCGGTTCGTCAGCCCCAGCATTTT; CDR3: CASSFSVRQPQHF
J: TRBJ2-1; D: -; size: few; V: TRBV5-1; DNA: TGCGCCAGCAGCTTGGGGGAGCTAGAGCAGTTCTTC; CDR3: CASSLGELEQFF
J: TRBJ2-2; D: TRBD1; size: few; V: TRBV4-3; DNA: TGCGCCAGCAGCCCAGCCGGGACAGGGACCGGGGAGCTGTTTTTT; CDR3: CASSPAGTGTGELFF
J: TRBJ1-1; D: -; size: -; V: TRBV7-2; DNA: TGTGCCAGCAGCGTCCTTTCGTCAGGGAACACTGAAGCTTTCTTT; CDR3: CASSVLSSGNTEAFF
J: TRBJ2-2; D: -; size: -; V: TRBV11-3; DNA: TGTGCCAGCAGCTTACAATGGGCCGGGGAGCTGTTTTTT; CDR3: CASSLQWAGELFF
J: TRBJ2-1; D: -; size: few; V: TRBV3-1; DNA: TGTGCCAGCAGCCCGCCCGGGACTGACAATGAGCAGTTCTTC; CDR3: CASSPPGTDNEQFF
J: TRBJ2-3; D: -; size: -; V: TRBV12-3/TRBV12-4; DNA: TGTGCCAGCAGCTACTCCGGGGAGTTGGATTTT; CDR3: CASSYSGELDF
J: TRBJ2-5; D: TRBD2; size: few; V: TRBV9; DNA: TGTGCCAGCAGCGTAGGAGTGGCGGGGGGGCCCCAGGAGACCCAGTACTTC; CDR3: CASSVGVAGGPQETQYF
J: TRBJ2-1; D: -; size: -; V: TRBV12-3/TRBV12-4; DNA: TGTGCCAGCAGTTTTCGGCAGGACAATGAGCAGTTCTTC; CDR3: CASSFRQDNEQFF
J: TRBJ1-6; D: TRBD1; size: -; V: TRBV19; DNA: TGTGCCAGTAGTACCCTCGGACAGGGGTGGTCACCCCTCCACTTT; CDR3: CASSTLGQGWSPLHF
J: TRBJ1-1; D: -; size: -; V: TRBV29-1; DNA: TGCAGCCCATTGAGGGGTCCTGAAGCTTTCTTT; CDR3: CSPLRGPEAFF
J: TRBJ2-1; D: TRBD1; size: few; V: TRBV6-2/TRBV6-3; DNA: TGTGCCAGCAGCAACTCGGGGACAGGGGGCTGGAATGAGCAGTTCTTC; CDR3: CASSNSGTGGWNEQFF
J: TRBJ2-1; D: TRBD2; size: -; V: TRBV11-2; DNA: TGTGCCAGCAGCTTATTCCGGGCGGGGGGGACGTCGGTACACGATGAGCAGTTCTTC; CDR3: CASSLFRAGGTSVHDEQFF
J: TRBJ2-3; D: TRBD2; size: once; V: TRBV5-4; DNA: TGTGCCAGCAGCCCAGGAGGGGCGGGAGGGGATACGCAGTATTTT; CDR3: CASSPGGAGGDTQYF
J: TRBJ1-1; D: -; size: -; V: TRBV5-1; DNA: TGCGCCAGCAGCCCCCGGACTGTGGCTGAAGCTTTCTTT; CDR3: CASSPRTVAEAFF
J: TRBJ2-2; D: TRBD2; size: -; V: TRBV7-3; DNA: TGTGCCAGCAGCGCAGAGGCTAGCGGGGGGCCCCGCGGGGAGCTGTTTTTT; CDR3: CASSAEASGGPRGELFF
J: TRBJ1-1; D: TRBD1; size: few; V: TRBV12-3/TRBV12-4; DNA: TGTGCCAGCAGTTTTACAGGGGGCCGAGGAGCTTTCTTT; CDR3: CASSFTGGRGAFF
J: TRBJ2-3; D: TRBD1; size: -; V: TRBV7-9; DNA: TGTGCCAGCAGCTTAGCAAACAGGGGTCGCTCTAGCACAGATACGCAGTATTTT; CDR3: CASSLANRGRSSTDTQYF
J: TRBJ1-2; D: -; size: -; V: TRBV5-1; DNA: TGCGCCAGCAGCTTGGCCCCACTTGAGTATGGCTACACCTTC; CDR3: CASSLAPLEYGYTF
J: TRBJ2-5; D: TRBD2; size: -; V: TRBV7-2; DNA: TGTGCCAGCAGCTTAGCTAGCGGGGAGACCCAGTACTTC; CDR3: CASSLASGETQYF
J: TRBJ2-1; D: TRBD1; size: -; V: TRBV11-1; DNA: TGTGCCAGCAGGAAGGACAGGGGGGTCTACAATGAGCAGTTCTTC; CDR3: CASRKDRGVYNEQFF
J: TRBJ2-4; D: -; size: many; V: TRBV7-2; DNA: TGTGCCAGCAGCTTAGTACAGGGAGGCGACATTCAGTACTTC; CDR3: CASSLVQGGDIQYF
J: TRBJ1-4; D: -; size: -; V: TRBV27; DNA: TGTGCCAGCAGAACATGGCACGGGGATGAAAAACTGTTTTTT; CDR3: CASRTWHGDEKLFF
J: TRBJ1-1; D: -; size: -; V: TRBV20-1; DNA: TGCAGTGCTAGAGGGTCCACTGAAGCTTTCTTT; CDR3: CSARGSTEAFF
J: TRBJ1-1; D: -; size: few; V: TRBV12-3/TRBV12-4; DNA: TGTGCCAGCAGTTTCGGGGCTGTGAACACTGAAGCTTTCTTT; CDR3: CASSFGAVNTEAFF
J: TRBJ2-1; D: -; size: few; V: TRBV7-3; DNA: TGTGCCAGCAGCTATCTGAGTAATGAGCAGTTCTTC; CDR3: CASSYLSNEQFF
J: TRBJ2-2; D: -; size: -; V: TRBV5-1; DNA: TGCGCCAGCAGCTCGGGCGAGGGGGACACCGGGGAGCTGTTTTTT; CDR3: CASSSGEGDTGELFF
J: TRBJ2-1; D: -; size: -; V: TRBV5-1; DNA: TGCGCCAGCAGCTTGGAGGGTCTAGTTGGGGAAGGGGATGAGCAGTTCTTC; CDR3: CASSLEGLVGEGDEQFF
J: TRBJ2-1; D: TRBD1; size: many; V: TRBV4-3; DNA: TGCGCCAGCAGCCAAGAGGGACAGGGGTGGGATGAGCAGTTCTTC; CDR3: CASSQEGQGWDEQFF
J: TRBJ2-3; D: -; size: -; V: TRBV7-2; DNA: TGTGCCAGCAGCTCGTCAAACACAGATACGCAGTATTTT; CDR3: CASSSSNTDTQYF
J: TRBJ2-7; D: -; size: many; V: TRBV7-6; DNA: TGTGCCAGCAGCTTAGAGACAGCCTACGAGCAGTACTTC; CDR3: CASSLETAYEQYF
J: TRBJ2-3; D: TRBD2; size: -; V: TRBV13; DNA: TGTGCCAGCAGCCCACTAGCGGACACAGATACGCAGTATTTT; CDR3: CASSPLADTDTQYF
J: TRBJ2-5; D: -; size: many; V: TRBV15; DNA: TGTGCCACCAGCAGAGGACGGGACGAAGAGACCCAGTACTTC; CDR3: CATSRGRDEETQYF
J: TRBJ2-2; D: TRBD1; size: many; V: TRBV6-4; DNA: TGTGCCAGCAGTGACTCGACCGAACAGGGGGCGGCCGGGGAGCTGTTTTTT; CDR3: CASSDSTEQGAAGELFF
J: TRBJ2-3; D: -; size: few; V: TRBV20-1; DNA: TGCAGTGCGTCAGAGCGGGGCACAGATACGCAGTATTTT; CDR3: CSASERGTDTQYF
J: TRBJ2-1; D: -; size: -; V: TRBV9; DNA: TGTGCCAGCAGCGGACAGGCGATTGGACTCTCCGAGCAGTTCTTC; CDR3: CASSGQAIGLSEQFF
J: TRBJ1-5; D: -; size: -; V: TRBV5-5; DNA: TGTGCCAGCAGCTTGGGAACAGATAATCAGCCCCAGCATTTT; CDR3: CASSLGTDNQPQHF
J: TRBJ2-7; D: -; size: many; V: TRBV20-1; DNA: TGCAGTGCTAGAGTAGAACCCTCCTACGAGCAGTACTTC; CDR3: CSARVEPSYEQYF
J: TRBJ2-1; D: -; size: -; V: TRBV7-2; DNA: TGTGCCAGCAGCAGCCGGGCCCCGGGGCAGTTCTTC; CDR3: CASSSRAPGQFF
J: TRBJ2-3; D: -; size: -; V: TRBV12-3/TRBV12-4; DNA: TGTGCCAGCGGTTCCCTCAGGGAGGCAGATACGCAGTATTTT; CDR3: CASGSLREADTQYF
J: TRBJ1-5; D: -; size: few; V: TRBV20-1; DNA: TGCAGTGCTAGAGTTGGAGGGGCGGTACTCAATCAGCCCCAGCATTTT; CDR3: CSARVGGAVLNQPQHF
J: TRBJ2-1; D: TRBD2; size: -; V: TRBV6-5; DNA: TGTGCCAGCAGTTACTCGACTAGCGGGGGCTATGAGCAGTTCTTC; CDR3: CASSYSTSGGYEQFF
J: TRBJ1-2; D: -; size: -; V: TRBV23-1; DNA: TGCGCCAGCAGTCAATCAGGGAAAATCTATGGCTACACCTTC; CDR3: CASSQSGKIYGYTF
J: TRBJ2-7; D: TRBD1; size: -; V: TRBV3-1; DNA: TGTGCCAGCAGCCACCCGGGACAGGGGATCTACGAGCAGTACTTC; CDR3: CASSHPGQGIYEQYF
J: TRBJ1-5; D: -; size: few; V: TRBV7-2; DNA: TGTGCCAGCAGCCGCATGGGTGGTAATCAGCCCCAGCATTTT; CDR3: CASSRMGGNQPQHF
J: TRBJ1-6; D: -; size: -; V: TRBV7-2; DNA: TGTGCCAGCAGCTTGACCGGCCCCCGAATCAATTCACCCCTCCACTTT; CDR3: CASSLTGPRINSPLHF
J: TRBJ2-1; D: -; size: -; V: TRBV20-1; DNA: TGCAGTGCCTCCAGACAGGTTAGCTCCTACAATGAGCAGTTCTTC; CDR3: CSASRQVSSYNEQFF
J: TRBJ1-4; D: -; size: -; V: TRBV6-5; DNA: TGTGCCAGCAGCGTGGGTGAAAAACTGTTTTTT; CDR3: CASSVGEKLFF
J: TRBJ1-1; D: -; size: many; V: TRBV5-1; DNA: TGCGCCAGCAGCTTGCAGGGCGTCGGGGATACTGAAGCTTTCTTT; CDR3: CASSLQGVGDTEAFF
J: TRBJ2-4; D: TRBD2; size: few; V: TRBV15; DNA: TGTGCCACCAGCAGAGATCAGGCTAGCGGGGATCAGTACTTC; CDR3: CATSRDQASGDQYF